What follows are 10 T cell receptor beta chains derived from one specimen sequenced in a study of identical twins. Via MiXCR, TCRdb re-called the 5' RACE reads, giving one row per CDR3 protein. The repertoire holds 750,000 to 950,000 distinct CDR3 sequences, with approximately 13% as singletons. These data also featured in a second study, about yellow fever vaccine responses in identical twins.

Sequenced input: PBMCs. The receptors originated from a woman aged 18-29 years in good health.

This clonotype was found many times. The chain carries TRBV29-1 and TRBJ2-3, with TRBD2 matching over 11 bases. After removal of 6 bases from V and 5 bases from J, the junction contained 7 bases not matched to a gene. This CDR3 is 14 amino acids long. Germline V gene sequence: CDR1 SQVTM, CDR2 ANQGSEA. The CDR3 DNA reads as TGCAGCGTGGCTAGCGGGGGGAACGGAGATACGCAGTATTTT. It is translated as CSVASGGNGDTQYF.

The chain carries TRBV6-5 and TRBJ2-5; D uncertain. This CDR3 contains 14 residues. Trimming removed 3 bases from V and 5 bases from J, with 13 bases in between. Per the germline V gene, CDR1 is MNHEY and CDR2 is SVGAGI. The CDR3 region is CASSYYALGETQYF. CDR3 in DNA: TGTGCCAGCAGTTATTACGCACTCGGGGAGACCCAGTACTTC.

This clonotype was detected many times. The CDR3 loop is CATSDGPVDTQYF. CDR3 sequence (DNA): TGTGCCACCTCTGACGGGCCCGTAGATACGCAGTATTTT. The V call is TRBV24-1, the J call TRBJ2-3, with D uncertain. This CDR3 is built from 13 residues. The V gene's germline CDR1 is KGHDR and CDR2 SFDVKD. V lost 9 bases to trimming and J lost 5 bases, with 14 bases between them.

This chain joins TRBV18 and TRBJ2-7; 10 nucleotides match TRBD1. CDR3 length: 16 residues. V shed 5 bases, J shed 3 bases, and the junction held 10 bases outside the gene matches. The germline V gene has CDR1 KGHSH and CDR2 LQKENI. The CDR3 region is CASSASGQGFYYEQYF. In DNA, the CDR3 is TGTGCCAGCTCAGCCTCGGGACAGGGGTTTTACTACGAGCAGTACTTC.

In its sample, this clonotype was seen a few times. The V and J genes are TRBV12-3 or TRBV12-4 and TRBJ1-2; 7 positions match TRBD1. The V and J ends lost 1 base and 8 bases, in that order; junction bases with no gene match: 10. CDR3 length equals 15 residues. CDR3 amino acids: CASSLDPDRVEGYTF. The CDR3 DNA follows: TGTGCCAGCAGTTTAGACCCTGACAGGGTGGAGGGCTACACCTTC.

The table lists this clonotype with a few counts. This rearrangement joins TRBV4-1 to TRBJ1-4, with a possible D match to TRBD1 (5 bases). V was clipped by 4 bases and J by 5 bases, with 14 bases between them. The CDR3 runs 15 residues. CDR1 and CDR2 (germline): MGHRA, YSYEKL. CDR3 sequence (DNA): TGCGCCAGCAGCCGCCCTGGGGGGGGGAATGAAAAACTGTTTTTT. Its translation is CASSRPGGGNEKLFF.

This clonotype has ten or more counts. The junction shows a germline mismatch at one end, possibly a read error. The CDR3 nucleotides read TGTGCCATCCGTGACTACAACAATGAGCAGTTCTTC. Amino acids: CAIRDYNNEQFF. The chain recombines TRBV10-3 with TRBJ2-1; maybe TRBD2 (5 bases). The CDR3 is 12 residues long. Germline CDR1 ENHRY, CDR2 SYGVKD.

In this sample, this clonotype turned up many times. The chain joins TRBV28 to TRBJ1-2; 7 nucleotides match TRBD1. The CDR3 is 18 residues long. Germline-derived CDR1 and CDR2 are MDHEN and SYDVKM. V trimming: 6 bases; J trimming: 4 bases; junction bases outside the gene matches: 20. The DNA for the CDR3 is TGTGCCAGCAGGTTCCACCCTCAGGGGGGCTTTCTCAGCTATGGCTACACCTTC. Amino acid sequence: CASRFHPQGGFLSYGYTF.

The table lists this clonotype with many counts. CDR3 coding DNA: TGTGCCAGCAGTTTTCGGAACACAGATACGCAGTATTTT. Protein: CASSFRNTDTQYF. The rearrangement links TRBV12-3 or TRBV12-4 to TRBJ2-3, with D uncertain. Trimming pared 3 bases from V and 2 bases from J, leaving 6 bases between. CDR3 length: 13 residues.

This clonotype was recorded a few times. The DNA of the CDR3 is TGTGCCAGCAGCAAACACAGGGGGCCGGAGACCCAGTACTTC. This gives the protein CASSKHRGPETQYF. The genes are TRBV28 and TRBJ2-5; 9 bases line up with TRBD1. The CDR3 covers 14 residues. Germline loops: CDR1 MDHEN, CDR2 SYDVKM. Trimming removed 6 bases from V and 5 bases from J; junction bases left unmatched: 7.